Listed below are T cell receptor beta chains from one sample, sequenced in a study of early T cells in non-severe SARS-CoV-2 infection. MiXCR was run by TCRdb on the 5' RACE reads, yielding one entry per CDR3 protein. The repertoire includes approximately 76,000 distinct CDR3 sequences, around 11% of them detected once, and approximately 4.5% sits in the top ten. The source material was whole blood. The receptors here all came from an adult who was a healthcare worker with PCR-confirmed SARS-CoV-2 infection or an uninfected control (not recorded which). Each CDR3 is given with its conserved first and last residue. The D gene is left open where the match is weak. Some rows mark clone size as missing; the rest say once, few, many or name a class of expanded clone.

v_call	j_call	clone_size	d_call	cdr3_nt	cdr3_aa
TRBV7-2	TRBJ1-1	-	-	TGTGCCAGCAGCTTCCCCCAGGGTGGTGGCACTGAAGCTTTCTTT	CASSFPQGGGTEAFF
TRBV27	TRBJ2-1	many	TRBD1	TGTGCCAGCAGAGCGGGACAGGGGAACAATGAGCAGTTCTTC	CASRAGQGNNEQFF
TRBV7-2	TRBJ2-1	many	TRBD1	TGTGCCAGCAGGCCCGGGACAGGAGACTACAATGAGCAGTTCTTC	CASRPGTGDYNEQFF
TRBV7-2	TRBJ1-2	many	TRBD1	TGTGCCAGCAGCCGGACAGGGTTGGGTGGCTACACCTTC	CASSRTGLGGYTF
TRBV6-2/TRBV6-3	TRBJ2-6	-	-	TGTGCCAGCCGGGGGGCCCTACTCCCTGGGGCCAACGTCCTGACTTTC	CASRGALLPGANVLTF
TRBV2	TRBJ1-2	many	-	TGTGCCAGCACCGACAGGAATGGCTACACCTTC	CASTDRNGYTF
TRBV20-1	TRBJ1-6	few	TRBD1	TGCAGTGCTAGAGACGTGGGACAGGGGAATTATTCACCCCTCCACTTT	CSARDVGQGNYSPLHF
TRBV20-1	TRBJ2-1	many	-	TGCAGTGCTCAGGCCTTAGGGGAAAGCTCCTACAATGAGCAGTTCTTC	CSAQALGESSYNEQFF
TRBV29-1	TRBJ2-5	many	TRBD2	TGCAGCGTTGAGGGACTAGCAGAAGAGACCCAGTACTTC	CSVEGLAEETQYF
TRBV10-3	TRBJ1-5	many	TRBD1	TGTGCCATCAGTGAGCAGAGACAGGGTAGCAATCAGCCCCAGCATTTT	CAISEQRQGSNQPQHF
TRBV6-6	TRBJ1-5	-	-	TGTGCCAGCAGCCTTCCAGGGGTTATCCATCAGCCCCAGCATTTT	CASSLPGVIHQPQHF
TRBV5-1	TRBJ1-2	few	-	TGCGCCAGCAGCTTGGGGGGCTTCACCAACTATGGCTACACCTTC	CASSLGGFTNYGYTF
TRBV20-1	TRBJ2-2	many	TRBD1	TGCAGTGCTAGAGACCCCACAGGGGCGGCCGGGGAGCTGTTTTTT	CSARDPTGAAGELFF
TRBV5-1	TRBJ1-1	few	-	TGCGCCAGCAGCTTGGCCGTACAGGGGAACACTGAAGCTTTCTTT	CASSLAVQGNTEAFF
TRBV7-9	TRBJ2-7	many	TRBD1	TGTGCCAGCAGCCCCATCAAGGGGGCCGCCTACGAGCAGTACTTC	CASSPIKGAAYEQYF
TRBV29-1	TRBJ2-3	many	-	TGCAGCGTCGTACAGGGGGGGGCAGATACGCAGTATTTT	CSVVQGGADTQYF
TRBV7-6	TRBJ1-3	-	-	TGTGCCAGCAGCTTAGCGAGCAGCTCTGGAAACACCATATATTTT	CASSLASSSGNTIYF
TRBV29-1	TRBJ2-3	-	-	TGCAGCGTGAAGGCCGCTACCACAGATACGCAGTATTTT	CSVKAATTDTQYF
TRBV6-2/TRBV6-3	TRBJ1-5	-	-	TGTGCCAGCAGTGGACAGCCCTATCAGCCCCAGCATTTT	CASSGQPYQPQHF
TRBV29-1	TRBJ2-7	-	TRBD1	TGCAGCGTTGAAGACAGGGGGCGTAGGTCCTACGAGCAGTACTTC	CSVEDRGRRSYEQYF
TRBV5-1	TRBJ1-4	few	-	TGCGCCAGCAGCCAGAGGACAGATTCGGAAAAACTGTTTTTT	CASSQRTDSEKLFF
TRBV11-2	TRBJ1-2	-	-	TGTGCCAGCAGCCCATACGGCGCAGGGAACTATGGCTACACCTTC	CASSPYGAGNYGYTF
TRBV6-5	TRBJ1-4	few	-	TGTGCCAGCCGGTGGGGGGGCAGGACTAATGAAAAACTGTTTTTT	CASRWGGRTNEKLFF
TRBV18	TRBJ1-4	many	TRBD1	TGTGCCAGCTCACCACGGGGACAGGGTTCGGCAACTAATGAAAAACTGTTTTTT	CASSPRGQGSATNEKLFF
TRBV6-1	TRBJ2-7	-	-	TGTGCCAGCAGTCCCTCCCTGTACGAGCAGTACTTC	CASSPSLYEQYF
TRBV6-1	TRBJ2-7	many	TRBD1	TGTGCCAGCTCATGGACAGGGACCTACGAGCAGTACTTC	CASSWTGTYEQYF
TRBV27	TRBJ2-1	many	-	TGTGCCAGCAGTTTCAAGGGAATCGGGACGAATGAGCAGTTCTTC	CASSFKGIGTNEQFF
TRBV10-1	TRBJ1-1	many	-	TGCGCCAGCAGTTCCTGGGAGAACACTGAAGCTTTCTTT	CASSSWENTEAFF
TRBV4-1	TRBJ1-5	-	-	TGCGCCAGCAGCCAAGTTGGGGGACGACAGAGAAATCAGCCCCAGCATTTT	CASSQVGGRQRNQPQHF
TRBV5-1	TRBJ1-5	-	-	TGCGCCAGCAGCTTAGGGGGTTTTAGCAATCAGCCCCAGCATTTT	CASSLGGFSNQPQHF
TRBV4-2	TRBJ2-1	few	TRBD2	TGTGCCAGCAGCCAAGGGGGGACTAGCGGCTACAATGAGCAGTTCTTC	CASSQGGTSGYNEQFF
TRBV2	TRBJ2-5	few	TRBD1	TGTGCCAGCAGTCAGGCCCGGGACAGGGGCCAAGAGACCCAGTACTTC	CASSQARDRGQETQYF
TRBV18	TRBJ1-5	many	-	TGTGCCAGCTCACCACCCGGGGGGAGCAATCAGCCCCAGCATTTT	CASSPPGGSNQPQHF
TRBV29-1	TRBJ1-1	few	TRBD1	TGCAGCGGGGGACAGGGGGAGAGGGGTCCTGAAGCTTTCTTT	CSGGQGERGPEAFF
TRBV7-8	TRBJ2-1	many	TRBD2	TGTGCCAGCAGCTTATATAGCGGGGGGGGCAATGAGCAGTTCTTC	CASSLYSGGGNEQFF
TRBV28	TRBJ1-2	few	-	TGTGCCAGCAGTTTGGCGCTCAACTATGGCTACACCTTC	CASSLALNYGYTF